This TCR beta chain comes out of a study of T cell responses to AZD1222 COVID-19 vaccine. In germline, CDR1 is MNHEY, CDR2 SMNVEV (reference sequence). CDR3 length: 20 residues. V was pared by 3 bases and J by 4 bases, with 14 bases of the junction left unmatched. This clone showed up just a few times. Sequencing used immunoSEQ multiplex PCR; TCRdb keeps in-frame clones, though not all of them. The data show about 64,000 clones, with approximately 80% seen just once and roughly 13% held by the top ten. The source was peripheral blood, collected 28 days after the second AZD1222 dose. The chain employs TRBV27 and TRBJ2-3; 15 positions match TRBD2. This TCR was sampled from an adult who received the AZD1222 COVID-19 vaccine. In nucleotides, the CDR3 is TGTGCCAGCAGTTTGCGCTGGACTAGCGGGGGGGCCAGTCGAGCAGATACGCAGTATTTT. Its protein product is CASSLRWTSGGASRADTQYF.